The present TCR beta chain was sequenced within a study of early T cells in non-severe SARS-CoV-2 infection. Study overall: Chains were not paired, and sequencing was done on bulk RNA from unsorted whole blood.

Study findings and constraints: Matching against VDJdb likely underestimated virus-specific expansions, favoring anti-spike CD8.

Individual cDNA molecules each received unique molecular identifiers attached to them. TCRdb re-called the 5' RACE reads through MiXCR, storing one row per CDR3 protein. The repertoire includes some 56,000 distinct CDR3 sequences, roughly a tenth of them detected once, and under 7.5% sits in the top ten. Between the trimmed V and J ends, which lost 4 bases and 5 bases, there was a span of 11 bases. The CDR3 covers 14 residues. The germline V gene encodes CDR1 LGHDT and CDR2 YNNKEL (reference sequence). This clonotype was detected only a few times. Its cognate antigen is unknown. The clonotype comes from an adult who was a healthcare worker with PCR-confirmed SARS-CoV-2 infection or an uninfected control (not recorded which). Sample: whole blood. This chain uses TRBV3-1 with TRBJ2-2; D remains ambiguous. CDR3 nucleotide sequence: TGTGCCAGCAGCCCGTTCGACTGGACCGGGGAGCTGTTTTTT. It codes for CASSPFDWTGELFF.